These T cell receptor beta chains were read from a single sample in a study of T cells expressing NK-cell markers. TCRdb re-called the 5' RACE reads and catalogs CDR3 proteins one per entry, DNA excluded. The specimen's table records around 550,000 distinct CDR3 sequences. The sequenced material came from blood T cells: a sorted CD56 or NKG2C T cell subset, CD4+ or CD8+ T cells, or bulk PBMC T cells (not recorded which). Source of these receptors: a man between 18 and 35 years old in good health. CDR3s include the opening cysteine and the closing phenylalanine or tryptophan.

J: TRBJ1-3; V: TRBV6-5; CDR3: CASSYSGTRGDTIYF
J: TRBJ2-3; V: TRBV6-1; CDR3: CASSEWANADTQYF
J: TRBJ2-6; V: TRBV4-2; CDR3: CASSPGTGLDSGANVLTF
J: TRBJ2-2; V: TRBV4-1; CDR3: CASSQEGPQPGGELFF
J: TRBJ2-2; V: TRBV7-2; CDR3: CASSRTGGNTGELFF
J: TRBJ2-1; V: TRBV27; CDR3: CASSFGDRRHEQFF
J: TRBJ2-2; V: TRBV24-1; CDR3: CATSREYTGELFF
J: TRBJ2-5; V: TRBV28; CDR3: CASRKWAYQETQYF
J: TRBJ2-1; V: TRBV7-3; CDR3: CASSLAHGRGVGNNEQFF
J: TRBJ1-5; V: TRBV12-3/TRBV12-4; CDR3: CASSPGQGVQPQHF
J: TRBJ2-1; V: TRBV10-2; CDR3: CASSLAGGFDNEQFF
J: TRBJ2-1; V: TRBV6-6; CDR3: CASSNQEEQFF
J: TRBJ2-4; V: TRBV9; CDR3: CASSVPSGGDIQYF
J: TRBJ2-1; V: TRBV7-3; CDR3: CASSKTGRGGYNEQFF
J: TRBJ2-7; V: TRBV10-3; CDR3: CAISPGRDRVPEQYF
J: TRBJ2-1; V: TRBV5-1; CDR3: CASSLSGYEQFF
J: TRBJ2-5; V: TRBV6-1; CDR3: CASSIPGTGGGETQYF
J: TRBJ1-5; V: TRBV6-5; CDR3: CASSYSSRADQPQHF